These T cell receptor beta chains were read from a single sample in a study of CD8 T cells in ankylosing spondylitis. TCRdb recomputed calls from the 5' RACE reads with MiXCR, one row per CDR3 protein. The profile shows 250,000 or so distinct CDR3 sequences, more than 9% of them singletons. The sample taken for sequencing was blood, either unsorted or a sorted T cell fraction (not recorded which). These receptors all stem from a male donor with ankylosing spondylitis or in good health (not recorded which). CDR3s include the opening cysteine and the closing phenylalanine or tryptophan. The D gene is left open where the match is weak. Not every row has a clone size; where given, it reads once, few, many or a size class.

v_call	j_call	clone_size	d_call	cdr3_nt	cdr3_aa
TRBV6-6	TRBJ2-4	many	TRBD2	TGTGCCAGCAGTTATAGCGGGGGGAGCATTCAGTACTTC	CASSYSGGSIQYF
TRBV4-1	TRBJ2-3	many	NA	TGCGCCAGCAGCCAAGGCATGTCCCTTGCGGGACGAACAGATACGCAGTATTTT	CASSQGMSLAGRTDTQYF
TRBV10-3	TRBJ1-1	few	TRBD1	TGTGCCATCAGGGGGACAGGGATTATGAACACTGAAGCTTTCTTT	CAIRGTGIMNTEAFF
TRBV18	TRBJ2-7	few	NA	TGTGCCAGCTCACCGGGACTGGACAGCGAGCAGTACTTC	CASSPGLDSEQYF
TRBV2	TRBJ2-1	NA	NA	TGTGCCAGCAGTGTAGAGGGATCCTACAATGAGCAGTTCTTC	CASSVEGSYNEQFF
TRBV2	TRBJ1-3	many	NA	TGTGCCAGCAGTGAGACTGAGAACACCATATATTTT	CASSETENTIYF
TRBV5-1	TRBJ1-1	many	TRBD1	TGCGCCAGCAGTACCTCAGGGGGCAAGAACACTGAAGCTTTCTTT	CASSTSGGKNTEAFF
TRBV12-3/TRBV12-4	TRBJ2-1	NA	NA	TGTGCCAGCAGGAGAACCTGGGACTCCTACAATGAGCAGTTCTTC	CASRRTWDSYNEQFF
TRBV30	TRBJ1-1	many	NA	TGTGCCTGGAGTCGGTTGAACACTGAAGCTTTCTTT	CAWSRLNTEAFF
TRBV5-1	TRBJ1-2	many	TRBD1	TGCGCCAGCAGCCTGTTCAGGGGGGTCTATGGCTACACCTTC	CASSLFRGVYGYTF
TRBV29-1	TRBJ1-1	few	NA	TGCAGCGCCTCTACCACAGGGCCGGGCACTGAAGCTTTCTTT	CSASTTGPGTEAFF
TRBV29-1	TRBJ1-1	many	NA	TGCAGCGTTGAGGGACACCTGAACACTGAAGCTTTCTTT	CSVEGHLNTEAFF
TRBV3-1	TRBJ2-1	NA	NA	TGTGCCAGCAGCCCTCTTCTATCGAGCTCCTACAATGAGCAGTTCTTC	CASSPLLSSSYNEQFF
TRBV20-1	TRBJ1-3	many	NA	TGCAGTGCTAGATCAAAGAAACAGGGTGGAAACACCATATATTTT	CSARSKKQGGNTIYF
TRBV5-6	TRBJ2-7	many	NA	TGTGCCAGCAGCCTGGGGACAATAAGCTCCTACGAGCAGTACTTC	CASSLGTISSYEQYF
TRBV11-1	TRBJ2-6	NA	NA	TGTGCCAGCAGCTTTCCTCCCCGAGGCATATCGTCCTCTGGGGCCAACGTCCTGACTTTC	CASSFPPRGISSSGANVLTF
TRBV14	TRBJ2-7	many	NA	TGTGCCAGCAGCCAACCGCAGAGGCTCTACGAGCAGTACTTC	CASSQPQRLYEQYF
TRBV29-1	TRBJ1-2	many	TRBD1	TGCAGTGGGACAGATTCCTATGGCTACACCTTC	CSGTDSYGYTF
TRBV5-1	TRBJ2-1	many	NA	TGCGCCAGCAGCTTGGATTGGCCAGAGAATGAGCAGTTCTTC	CASSLDWPENEQFF
TRBV7-2	TRBJ2-2	many	TRBD1	TGTGCCAGCAGCCCCGACAGGGTAAACACCGGGGAGCTGTTTTTT	CASSPDRVNTGELFF